This TCR beta chain comes out of a study of CXCR3-negative and CXCR3-positive naive CD8 T cells. Germline CDR1 is DFQATT and CDR2 is SNEGSKA (reference sequence). The CDR3 runs to 12 residues. cDNA libraries for TRB were generated by 5' RACE incorporating UMI labels. TCRdb derives one entry per CDR3 protein from the 5' RACE reads, leaving out DNA. This sample's clone table lists over 100,000 distinct CDR3 sequences. The chain carries TRBV20-1 and TRBJ2-7. The sequenced sample consisted of naive CXCR3- CD8+ T cells from blood. Specified subset: CD45RO-CCR7+CD27+CD95- naive CD8+ T cells lacking CXCR3 (TNR3-). The TCR comes from a human donor in good health. Some clones in this sample may be carry-over from other donors' samples. Here the CDR3 reads CSAGPVFYEQYF.